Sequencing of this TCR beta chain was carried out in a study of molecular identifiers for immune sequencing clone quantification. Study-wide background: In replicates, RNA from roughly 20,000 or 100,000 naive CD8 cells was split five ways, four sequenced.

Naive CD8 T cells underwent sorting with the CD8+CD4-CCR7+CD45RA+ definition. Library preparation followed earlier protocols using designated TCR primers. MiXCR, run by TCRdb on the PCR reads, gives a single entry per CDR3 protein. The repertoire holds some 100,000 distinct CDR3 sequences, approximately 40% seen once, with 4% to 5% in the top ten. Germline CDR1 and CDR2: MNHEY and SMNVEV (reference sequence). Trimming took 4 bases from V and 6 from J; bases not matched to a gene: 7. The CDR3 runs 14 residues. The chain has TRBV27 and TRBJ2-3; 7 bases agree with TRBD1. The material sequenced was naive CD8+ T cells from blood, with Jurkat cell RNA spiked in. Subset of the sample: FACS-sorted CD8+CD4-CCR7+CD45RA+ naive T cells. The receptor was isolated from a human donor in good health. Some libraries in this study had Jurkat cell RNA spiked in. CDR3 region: CASSSFGQADTQYF. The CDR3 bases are TGTGCCAGCAGTTCATTTGGACAGGCCGATACGCAGTATTTT.